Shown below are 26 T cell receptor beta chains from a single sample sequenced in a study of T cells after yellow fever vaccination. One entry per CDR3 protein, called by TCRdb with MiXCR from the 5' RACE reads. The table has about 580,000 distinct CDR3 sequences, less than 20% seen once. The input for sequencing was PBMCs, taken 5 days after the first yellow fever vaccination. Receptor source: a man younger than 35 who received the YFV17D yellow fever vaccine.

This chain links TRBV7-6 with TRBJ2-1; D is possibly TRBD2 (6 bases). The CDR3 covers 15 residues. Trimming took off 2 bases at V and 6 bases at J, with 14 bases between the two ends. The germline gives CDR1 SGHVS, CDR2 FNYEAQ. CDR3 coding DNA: TGTGCCAGCAGCTTAAGCCTAGCGAGTTTCAATGAGCAGTTCTTC. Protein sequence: CASSLSLASFNEQFF.

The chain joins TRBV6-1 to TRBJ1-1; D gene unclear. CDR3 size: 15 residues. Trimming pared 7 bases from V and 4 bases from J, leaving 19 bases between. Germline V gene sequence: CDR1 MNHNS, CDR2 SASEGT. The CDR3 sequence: CASTSGNSQSTEAFF. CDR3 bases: TGTGCCAGCACTAGTGGGAACAGCCAGTCCACTGAAGCTTTCTTT.

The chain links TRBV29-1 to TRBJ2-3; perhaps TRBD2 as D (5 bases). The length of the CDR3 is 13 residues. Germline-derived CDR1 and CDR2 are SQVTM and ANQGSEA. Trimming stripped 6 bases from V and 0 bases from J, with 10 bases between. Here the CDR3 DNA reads TGCAGCGTCTGGACTCACAGCACAGATACGCAGTATTTT. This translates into CSVWTHSTDTQYF.

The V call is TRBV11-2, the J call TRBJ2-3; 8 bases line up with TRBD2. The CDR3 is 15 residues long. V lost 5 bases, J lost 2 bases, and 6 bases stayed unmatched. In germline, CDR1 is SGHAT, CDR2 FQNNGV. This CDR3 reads CASSPTGGVTDTQYF. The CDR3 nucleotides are TGTGCCAGCAGCCCCACCGGGGGGGTCACAGATACGCAGTATTTT.

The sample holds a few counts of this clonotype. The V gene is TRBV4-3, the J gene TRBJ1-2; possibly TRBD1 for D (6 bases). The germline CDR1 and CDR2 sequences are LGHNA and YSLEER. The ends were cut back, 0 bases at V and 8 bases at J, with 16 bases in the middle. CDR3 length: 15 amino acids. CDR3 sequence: CASSQDLSGDVGYTF. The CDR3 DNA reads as TGCGCCAGCAGCCAAGATCTGTCAGGGGACGTAGGCTACACCTTC.

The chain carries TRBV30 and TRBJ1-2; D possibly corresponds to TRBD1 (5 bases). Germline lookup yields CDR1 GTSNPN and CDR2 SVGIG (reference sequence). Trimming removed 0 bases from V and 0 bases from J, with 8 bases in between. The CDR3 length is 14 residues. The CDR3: CAWSVQAANYGYTF. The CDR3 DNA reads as TGTGCCTGGAGTGTACAGGCAGCTAACTATGGCTACACCTTC.

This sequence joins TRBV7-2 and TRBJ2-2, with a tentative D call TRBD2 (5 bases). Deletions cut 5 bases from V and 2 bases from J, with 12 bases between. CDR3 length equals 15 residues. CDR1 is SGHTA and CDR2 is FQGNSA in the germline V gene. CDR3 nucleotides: TGTGCCAGCAGCGGGAGACGGACTAACACCGGGGAGCTGTTTTTT. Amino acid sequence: CASSGRRTNTGELFF.

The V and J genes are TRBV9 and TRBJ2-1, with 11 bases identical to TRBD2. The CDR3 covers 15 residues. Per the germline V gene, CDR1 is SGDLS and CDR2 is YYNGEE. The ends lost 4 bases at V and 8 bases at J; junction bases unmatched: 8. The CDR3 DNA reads TGTGCCAGCAGCTTAGCGGGGGGGCTTTTCCATGAGCAGTTCTTC. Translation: CASSLAGGLFHEQFF.

The CDR3 region has the DNA TGTGCCTGGAGTGTAGGGGGCACCGGGGAGCTGTTTTTT. Its translation: CAWSVGGTGELFF. The chain recombines TRBV30 with TRBJ2-2; a possible D gene is TRBD1 (6 bases). The CDR3 is made up of 13 amino acids. CDR1 is GTSNPN, CDR2 SVGIG, per germline (reference sequence). Trimming cost V 0 bases and J 4 bases, with 6 bases left between them.

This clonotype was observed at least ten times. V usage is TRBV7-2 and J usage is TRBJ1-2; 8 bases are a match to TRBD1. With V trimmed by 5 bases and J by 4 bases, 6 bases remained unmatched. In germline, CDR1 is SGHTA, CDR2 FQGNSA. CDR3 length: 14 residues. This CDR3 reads CASSTQQGVYGYTF. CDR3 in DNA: TGTGCCAGCAGCACGCAACAGGGGGTCTATGGCTACACCTTC. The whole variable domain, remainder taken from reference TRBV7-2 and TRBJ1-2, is GAGVSQSPSNKVTEKGKDVELRCDPISGHTALYWYRQSLGQGLEFLIYFQGNSAPDKSGLPSDRFSAERTGGSVSTLTIQRTQQEDSAVYLCASSTQQGVYGYTFGSGTRLTVV.

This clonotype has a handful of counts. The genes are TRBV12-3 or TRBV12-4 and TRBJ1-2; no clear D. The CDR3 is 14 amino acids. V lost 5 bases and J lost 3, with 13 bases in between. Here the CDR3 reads CASSPEWEYYGYTF. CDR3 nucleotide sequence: TGTGCCAGCAGTCCTGAGTGGGAGTACTATGGCTACACCTTC.

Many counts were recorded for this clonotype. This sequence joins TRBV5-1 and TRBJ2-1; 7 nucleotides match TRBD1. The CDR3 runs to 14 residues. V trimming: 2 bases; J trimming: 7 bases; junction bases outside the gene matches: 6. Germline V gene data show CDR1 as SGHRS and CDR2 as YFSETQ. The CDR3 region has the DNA TGCGCCAGCAGCTTAGGCTTCAGGGGGAATGAGCAGTTCTTC. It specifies CASSLGFRGNEQFF.

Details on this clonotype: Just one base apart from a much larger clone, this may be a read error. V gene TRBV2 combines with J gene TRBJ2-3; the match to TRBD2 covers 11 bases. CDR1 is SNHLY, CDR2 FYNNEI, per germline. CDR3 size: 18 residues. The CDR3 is CTSRVPSGGPPSTDTQYF. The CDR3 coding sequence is TGTACCAGCAGAGTTCCTAGCGGGGGGCCCCCTAGCACAGATACGCAGTATTTT.

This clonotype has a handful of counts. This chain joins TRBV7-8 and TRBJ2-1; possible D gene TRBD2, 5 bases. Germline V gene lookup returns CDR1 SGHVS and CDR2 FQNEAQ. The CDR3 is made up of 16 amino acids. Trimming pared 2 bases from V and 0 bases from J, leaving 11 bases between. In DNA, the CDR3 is TGTGCCAGCAGCTTATACGGGGTTAGCTCCTACAATGAGCAGTTCTTC. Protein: CASSLYGVSSYNEQFF.

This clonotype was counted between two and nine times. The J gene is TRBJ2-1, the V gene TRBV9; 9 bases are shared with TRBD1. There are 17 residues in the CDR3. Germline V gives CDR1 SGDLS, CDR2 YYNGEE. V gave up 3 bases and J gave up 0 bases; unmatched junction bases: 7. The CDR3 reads CASSGLQGAASYNEQFF. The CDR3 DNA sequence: TGTGCCAGCAGCGGACTACAGGGGGCTGCCTCCTACAATGAGCAGTTCTTC.

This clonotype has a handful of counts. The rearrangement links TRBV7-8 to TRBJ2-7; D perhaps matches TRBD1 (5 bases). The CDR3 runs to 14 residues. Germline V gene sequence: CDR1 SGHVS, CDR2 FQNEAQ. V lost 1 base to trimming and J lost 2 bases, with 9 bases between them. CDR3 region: CASSLGRGPYEQYV. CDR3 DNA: TGTGCCAGCAGCTTAGGAAGGGGCCCCTACGAGCAGTACGTC.

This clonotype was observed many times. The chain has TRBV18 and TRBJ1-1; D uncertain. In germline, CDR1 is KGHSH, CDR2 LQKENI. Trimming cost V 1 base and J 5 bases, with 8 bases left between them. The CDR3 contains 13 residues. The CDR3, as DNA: TGTGCCAGCTCACCACAAGCGGGAACTGAAGCTTTCTTT. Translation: CASSPQAGTEAFF.

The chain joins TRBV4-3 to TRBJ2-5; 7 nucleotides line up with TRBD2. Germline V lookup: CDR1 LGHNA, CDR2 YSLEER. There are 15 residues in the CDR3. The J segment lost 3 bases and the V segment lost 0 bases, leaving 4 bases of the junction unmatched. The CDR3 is CASSQDFGLEETQYF. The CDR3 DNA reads TGCGCCAGCAGCCAAGATTTCGGACTAGAAGAGACCCAGTACTTC.

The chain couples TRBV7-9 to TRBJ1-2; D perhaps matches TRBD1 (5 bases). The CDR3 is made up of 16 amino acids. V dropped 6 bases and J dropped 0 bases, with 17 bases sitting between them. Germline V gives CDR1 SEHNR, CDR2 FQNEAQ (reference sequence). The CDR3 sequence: CASRFTEDITNYGYTF. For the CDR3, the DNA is TGTGCCAGCAGGTTCACCGAGGACATTACTAACTATGGCTACACCTTC.

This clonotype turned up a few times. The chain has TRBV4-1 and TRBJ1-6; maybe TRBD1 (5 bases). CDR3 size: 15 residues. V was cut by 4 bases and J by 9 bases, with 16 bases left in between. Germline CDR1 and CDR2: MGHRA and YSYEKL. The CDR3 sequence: CASSPWGKGSSPLHF. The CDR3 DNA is TGCGCCAGCAGCCCTTGGGGGAAGGGTAGTTCACCCCTCCACTTT.

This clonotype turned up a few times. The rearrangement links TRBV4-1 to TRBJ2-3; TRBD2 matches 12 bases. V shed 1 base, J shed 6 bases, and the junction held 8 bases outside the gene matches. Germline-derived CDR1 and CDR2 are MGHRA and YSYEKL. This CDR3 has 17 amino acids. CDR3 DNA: TGCGCCAGCAGCCAAGTTGGGCTAGCGGGGGGGCCGGATACGCAGTATTTT. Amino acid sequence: CASSQVGLAGGPDTQYF.

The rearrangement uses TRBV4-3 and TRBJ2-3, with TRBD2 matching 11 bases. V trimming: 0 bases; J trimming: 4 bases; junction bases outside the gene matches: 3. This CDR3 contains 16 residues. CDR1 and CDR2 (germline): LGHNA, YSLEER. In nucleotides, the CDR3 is TGCGCCAGCAGCCAAGACGTAGCGGGGGGGCCAGATACGCAGTATTTT. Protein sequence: CASSQDVAGGPDTQYF.

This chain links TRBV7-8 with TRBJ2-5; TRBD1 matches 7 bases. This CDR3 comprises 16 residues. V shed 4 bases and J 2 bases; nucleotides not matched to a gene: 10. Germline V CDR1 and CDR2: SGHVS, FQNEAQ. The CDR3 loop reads CASSSSGTVPQETQYF. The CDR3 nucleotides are TGTGCCAGCAGCTCATCCGGGACAGTACCGCAAGAGACCCAGTACTTC.

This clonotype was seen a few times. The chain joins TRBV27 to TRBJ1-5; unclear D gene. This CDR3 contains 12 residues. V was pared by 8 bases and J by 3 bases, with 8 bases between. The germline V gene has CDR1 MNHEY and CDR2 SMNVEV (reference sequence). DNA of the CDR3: TGTGCCAGCGAGAGCGACAATCAGCCCCAGCATTTT. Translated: CASESDNQPQHF.

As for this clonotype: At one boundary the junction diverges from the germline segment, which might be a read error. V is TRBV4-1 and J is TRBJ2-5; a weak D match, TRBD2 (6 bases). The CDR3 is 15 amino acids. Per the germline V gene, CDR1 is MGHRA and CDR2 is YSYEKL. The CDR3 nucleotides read TGCGCCAGCAGCCAAGATTCGGGAAGTATGGGGACTCAGGGCTTC. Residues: CASSQDSGSMGTQGF.

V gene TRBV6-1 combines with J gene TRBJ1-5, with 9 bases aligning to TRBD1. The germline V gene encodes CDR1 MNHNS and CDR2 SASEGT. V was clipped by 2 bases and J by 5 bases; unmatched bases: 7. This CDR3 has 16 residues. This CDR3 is CASSELEQGADQPQHF. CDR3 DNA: TGTGCCAGCAGTGAACTTGAACAGGGGGCTGATCAGCCCCAGCATTTT.